The rows below give T cell receptor beta chains drawn from one sample of a study of CD8+CD57+ T cells in acquired aplastic anemia. MiXCR, applied by TCRdb to the reads, yields one record per CDR3 protein. The sample records 35,000 to 45,000 distinct CDR3 sequences, about 77% being singletons. Sequencing was done on a sample of sorted CD4+, CD8+, or CD8+CD57+ T cells (not recorded which) from PBMCs. These receptors all come from a human donor in good health, serving as a control. Both conserved end residues are part of each CDR3. Fields, in order: clone size, D gene, J gene, V gene, CDR3 DNA, CDR3 protein. D genes are given only for firm matches. Expanded clones get a size class; other rows say once, few or many, or leave the size out.

>.|.|TRBJ2-6|TRBV7-6
TGTGCCAGCAGCTTAGGGGTAACTGGGGCCAACGTCCTGACTTTC
CASSLGVTGANVLTF
>.|TRBD1|TRBJ2-1|TRBV11-1
TGTGCCAGCAGCTTGGGACAGGGCTCCTACAATGAGCAGTTCTTC
CASSLGQGSYNEQFF
>.|TRBD1|TRBJ2-5|TRBV19
TGTGCCAGTAGTATTGTGTTCCGGACAGGGGTCGTGGAGACCCAGTACTTC
CASSIVFRTGVVETQYF
>.|.|TRBJ2-1|TRBV29-1
TGCAGCGTTGAAGCTCGGGACGGGTATTACAATGAGCAGTTCTTC
CSVEARDGYYNEQFF
>.|.|TRBJ1-3|TRBV19
TGTGCCAGTAGTCCATTTATAGGAAACACCATATATTTT
CASSPFIGNTIYF
>.|.|TRBJ2-3|TRBV2
TGTGCCAGCAGGTGGAACGAGCGGGATACGCAGTATTTT
CASRWNERDTQYF
>.|.|TRBJ2-5|TRBV15
TGTGCCACCAGTCCGACTGCCCTGGAGACCCAGTACTTC
CATSPTALETQYF
>many|.|TRBJ1-1|TRBV6-5
TGTGCCGGACTAGACCCAAACACTGAAGCTTTCTTT
CAGLDPNTEAFF
>few|.|TRBJ1-2|TRBV2
TGTGCCAGCAGTCCCAGGGAAGGGGCCACCTTC
CASSPREGATF
>.|.|TRBJ1-6|TRBV7-8
TGTGCCAGCAGCTTAGAGTCGGCAGGCAATTCACCCCTCCACTTT
CASSLESAGNSPLHF
>.|.|TRBJ2-5|TRBV7-9
TGTGCCAGCAGCCACAAAACAGGGAAAGAGACCCAGTACTTC
CASSHKTGKETQYF
>once|TRBD2|TRBJ2-1|TRBV19
TGTGCCAGCAGCTCTAGCGGTAGCTCCTACAATGAGCAGTTCTTC
CASSSSGSSYNEQFF
>.|.|TRBJ1-1|TRBV9
TGTGCCAGCAGCGTACGCCATAGAGGAAGCACTGAAGCTTTCTTT
CASSVRHRGSTEAFF